A single sample gave rise to the 18 T cell receptor beta chains below, sequenced in a study of tissue T cells after allogeneic stem cell transplantation. Repertoires were generated with immunoSEQ multiplex PCR, while TCRdb's copy carries only in-frame clones and drops some. The data contain about 3,200 clones, roughly two fifths of them singletons. This sample's time point: mouse harvest day 14 after allogeneic transplant. Mouse grafts combined 10^7 T-cell-depleted bone marrow cells with 10^6 splenic CD5+ T cells. Sequenced sample: gut tissue. The receptors originated from a female BALB/c mouse given C57BL/6 T cells with graft-versus-host disease after an allogeneic hematopoietic cell transplant.

Worth noting for this clone: Mouse gene names and germline throughout. The read terminates 1 residue ahead of where the CDR3 ends, so the germline J gene completes it. The rearrangement joins TRBV13-2 to TRBJ2-5; D may be TRBD1 (5 bases). V was trimmed by 0 bases and J by 2 bases, leaving 7 bases between them. This CDR3 has 14 residues. CDR1 and CDR2 (germline): NNHNN, SYGAGS (reference sequence). CDR3: CASGDVGVQDTQYF. The sequenced CDR3 bases are TGTGCCAGCGGTGATGTAGGGGTCCAAGACACCCAGTAC.

This clone was seen more than once but under ten times. Mouse gene names apply. The CDR3 end lies 1 residue beyond the end of the read and is filled in from the germline J gene. The chain links TRBV16 to TRBJ2-4; 9 positions agree with TRBD2. The CDR3 runs to 14 residues. Trimming took 5 bases from V and 2 from J; bases not matched to a gene: 2. Germline CDR1 SGHSA, CDR2 FRNQAP. CDR3 region: CASSRLGDQNTLYF. Partial CDR3 DNA: TGTGCAAGCAGCCGACTGGGGGATCAAAACACCTTGTAC.

A note on this clone: Each gene name is a mouse one. The read finishes 1 residue shy of the CDR3 end, and the germline J gene is used to complete it. This rearrangement joins TRBV23 to TRBJ1-4; the table's D call, TRBD1, was not checked against the DNA. The CDR3 is 17 residues long. From germline, CDR1 is KGHTA and CDR2 FQNQQP. This CDR3 is CSSSQSKTGRANERLFF. The sequenced part of the CDR3 DNA is TGCTCCAGCAGTCAATCGAAGACAGGGAGGGCCAACGAAAGATTATTT.

This clone was detected only a few times. Gene labels here are mouse ones. The sequenced fragment ends 1 residue before the CDR3 boundary, so the rest is inferred from the germline J gene. V and J are TRBV13-2 and TRBJ2-1, with a weak D call TRBD1 (6 bases). CDR1 is NNHNN, CDR2 SYGAGS, per germline (reference sequence). The CDR3 consists of 15 residues. V was cut by 0 bases and J by 3 bases, with 10 bases left in between. The part of the CDR3 DNA that was read is TGTGCCAGCGGTGATGGGAGGGGGTTCTATGCTGAGCAGTTC. Protein product: CASGDGRGFYAEQF. From start to end, the CDR3 is CASGDGRGFYAEQFF.

Notes on this clone: Each gene name is a mouse one. The read halts 1 residue ahead of the CDR3 end, with the missing end drawn from the germline J gene. The chain joins TRBV12-1 to TRBJ2-5; 10 bases fit TRBD2. This CDR3 has 15 residues. CDR1 is SGHSN and CDR2 is HYEKVE in the germline V gene. With 3 bases clipped from V and 0 bases from J, the junction kept 2 bases outside the gene matches. The sequenced CDR3 bases are TGTGCCAGCTCTGGACTGGGGGCTAACCAAGACACCCAGTAC. This sequence encodes CASSGLGANQDTQY. The whole CDR3 protein reads CASSGLGANQDTQYF.

As to this clone: Gene names are mouse gene names. The observed sequence ends 1 residue before the CDR3 terminus, with the missing tail filled in from the germline J gene. The V gene is TRBV26, the J gene TRBJ1-2, with 9 bases fitting TRBD1. The J segment lost 1 base and the V segment lost 3 bases, leaving 3 bases of the junction unmatched. This CDR3 is built from 15 residues. The germline gives CDR1 KGHPV, CDR2 FQNQEV (reference sequence). CDR3 region: CASSLPGQGNSDYTF. CDR3 DNA (partial): TGTGCCAGCAGTCTCCCGGGACAGGGAAACTCCGACTACACC. Using reference TRBV26 and TRBJ1-2 for the parts outside the CDR3, the full variable domain is NSKVIQTPRYLVKGQGQKAKMRCIPEKGHPVVFWYQQNKNNEFKFLINFQNQEVLQQIDMTEKRFSAECPSNSPCSLEIQSSEAGDSALYLCASSLPGQGNSDYTFGSGTRLLVI.

As for this clone: All gene names here are mouse names. The sequenced fragment ends 1 residue before the CDR3 boundary, so the rest is inferred from the germline J gene. The J gene is TRBJ2-7, the V gene TRBV12-2; 11 bases fit TRBD2. V shed 0 bases, J shed 6 bases, and the junction held 6 bases outside the gene matches. The CDR3 has 15 residues. Germline V lookup: CDR1 SGHLS, CDR2 HYDKME. CDR3: CASSLGHWGGFEQYF. Partial CDR3 DNA: TGTGCCAGCTCTCTCGGTCACTGGGGGGGCTTTGAACAGTAC.

As regards this clone: The gene symbols are mouse symbols. From the germline J gene comes the end of the CDR3, since the read stops 1 residue before it. The same CDR3 arises from other DNA sequences in this sample as well. This sequence joins TRBV15 and TRBJ2-3, with D possibly TRBD2 on 6 matching bases. Germline CDR1 SGHND, CDR2 FRSKSL. Trimming took off 1 base at V and 3 bases at J, with 8 bases between the two ends. The CDR3 is 14 residues long. The sequenced CDR3 bases are TGTGCCAGCAGTTTAGGGGGGGTGGCAGAAACGCTGTAT. It yields the protein CASSLGGVAETLY. The complete CDR3 sequence is CASSLGGVAETLYF.

This clone appeared once. The listed genes are named as in mouse. The read terminates 1 residue before the CDR3 end, so the remaining end is supplied by the germline J gene. The rearrangement joins TRBV13-2 to TRBJ2-3; D unresolved. This CDR3 has 15 amino acids. Trimming took off 0 bases at V and 0 bases at J, with 8 bases between the two ends. The V gene's germline CDR1 is NNHNN and CDR2 SYGAGS (reference sequence). CDR3 residues: CASGDAAASAETLYF. Partial CDR3 DNA: TGTGCCAGCGGTGATGCCGCCGCTAGTGCAGAAACGCTGTAT.

By share of the sample, this clone is large. Mouse gene names apply. The CDR3 end falls 1 residue outside the read, so it is completed with the germline J gene. The chain uses TRBV26 and TRBJ1-1; a weak D match, TRBD1 (6 bases). The germline V gene has CDR1 KGHPV and CDR2 FQNQEV (reference sequence). V was clipped by 1 base and J by 3 bases, with 9 bases between them. This CDR3 spans 14 amino acids. The CDR3 reads CASSLWGGDTEVFF. The CDR3 bases that were read are TGTGCCAGCAGTCTGTGGGGGGGCGACACAGAAGTCTTC.

In the case of this clone: Here the gene names and germline are mouse. The read halts 1 residue ahead of the CDR3 end, with the missing end drawn from the germline J gene. The chain is built from TRBV3 and TRBJ2-3, with TRBD2 matching over 9 bases. Losses at the gene ends were 1 base for V and 1 base for J; bases not matched to a gene: 3. Looked up from germline, CDR1 is SNHLY and CDR2 is FYNGKV (reference sequence). The CDR3 consists of 16 residues. CDR3: CASSLVGGRGAETLYF. The sequenced part of the CDR3 DNA is TGTGCCAGCAGCTTAGTGGGGGGGCGCGGTGCAGAAACGCTGTAT.

By its share, this clone is medium-sized. Mouse names are used for the genes. The read ends 1 residue shy of where the CDR3 ends; the end is completed using the germline J gene. The chain is built from TRBV2 and TRBJ1-2; 12 bases line up with TRBD1. J gave up 4 bases and V 0 bases, and 3 bases lay outside the gene matches. The CDR3 is made up of 16 amino acids. Germline V gene sequence: CDR1 LGHNA, CDR2 YSYQKL. Incomplete CDR3 DNA: TGTGCCAGCAGCCAAGAGGGGACAGGGGGCGGCTCCGACTACACC. It codes for CASSQEGTGGGSDYT. The full CDR3 reads CASSQEGTGGGSDYTF. Full variable domain (missing parts from reference TRBV2 and TRBJ1-2): DPKIIQKPKYLVAVTGSEKILICEQYLGHNAMYWYRQSAKKPLEFMFSYSYQKLMDNQTASSRFQPQSSKKNHLDLQITALKPDDSATYFCASSQEGTGGGSDYTFGSGTRLLVI.

Comment on this clone: Mouse gene names apply. The read halts 1 residue ahead of the CDR3 end, with the missing end drawn from the germline J gene. The chain is built from TRBV3 and TRBJ2-5, with 11 nucleotides matching TRBD1. J was trimmed by 6 bases and V by 6 bases; bases with no gene match: 5. This CDR3 contains 14 residues. Germline loops: CDR1 SNHLY, CDR2 FYNGKV (reference sequence). The CDR3 sequence is CASRRRDRGDTQYF. The CDR3 bases that were read are TGTGCCAGCAGACGCCGGGACAGGGGGGACACCCAGTAC.

As regards this clone: Germline and genes: mouse. The read halts 1 residue ahead of the CDR3 end, with the missing end drawn from the germline J gene. The rearrangement links TRBV5 to TRBJ2-5; D is tentatively TRBD1 or TRBD2 (7 bases each). Trimming pared 0 bases from V and 2 bases from J, leaving 9 bases between. The germline V gene encodes CDR1 LGHNA and CDR2 YNLKQL (reference sequence). CDR3 length: 15 amino acids. The CDR3 loop is CASSQDRGGQDTQYF. The part of the CDR3 DNA that was read is TGTGCCAGCAGCCAAGACAGGGGGGGCCAAGACACCCAGTAC.

As to this clone: The listed genes are named as in mouse. Coverage ceases 1 residue before the CDR3 finishes, and the germline J gene fills in the end. The rearrangement joins TRBV26 to TRBJ2-4; 8 nucleotides align to TRBD2. J was trimmed by 0 bases and V by 2 bases; bases with no gene match: 1. This CDR3 is 15 amino acids long. CDR1 is KGHPV and CDR2 is FQNQEV in the germline V gene (reference sequence). Here the CDR3 reads CASSLGGASQNTLYF. CDR3 DNA, as far as it was read: TGTGCCAGCAGTCTGGGGGGGGCCAGTCAAAACACCTTGTAC.

This clone has more than one count but fewer than ten. Gene names and germline match the mouse. Coverage ceases 1 residue before the CDR3 finishes, and the germline J gene fills in the end. V usage is TRBV15 and J usage is TRBJ2-7, with TRBD2 matching 11 bases. The junction had 5 bases not matched to a gene; V was cut back by 6 bases and J by 4 bases. Looked up from germline, CDR1 is SGHND and CDR2 is FRSKSL. The CDR3 runs 14 residues. The CDR3 sequence: CASRAGLGEYEQYF. The CDR3 DNA, read in part, is TGTGCCAGCAGGGCGGGACTGGGGGAATATGAACAGTAC.

This clone was seen a handful of times. These gene names are mouse names. The read terminates 1 residue ahead of where the CDR3 ends, so the germline J gene completes it. V usage is TRBV26 and J usage is TRBJ2-4; the match to TRBD1 covers 8 bases. This CDR3 contains 14 residues. Germline values: CDR1 KGHPV, CDR2 FQNQEV (reference sequence). Trimming cost V 4 bases and J 2 bases; bases outside gene matches: 2. The part of the CDR3 DNA that was read is TGTGCCAGCAGTCCTCAGGGGGCTCAAAACACCTTGTAC. Translated, it gives CASSPQGAQNTLY. The full CDR3 reads CASSPQGAQNTLYF.

As to this clone: These gene names are mouse names. The read is 1 residue too short to cover the CDR3 end, so that end is filled in from the germline J gene. V is TRBV3 and J is TRBJ2-1, with 11 bases matching TRBD2. Trimming took 6 bases from V and 3 from J; bases not matched to a gene: 4. This CDR3 is built from 15 residues. Germline V gene data show CDR1 as SNHLY and CDR2 as FYNGKV (reference sequence). The part of the CDR3 DNA that was read is TGTGCCAGCAGTCGACTGGGGGGGAGCTATGCTGAGCAGTTC. Translation: CASSRLGGSYAEQF. The CDR3 in full is CASSRLGGSYAEQFF.